These 8 T cell receptor beta chains came from one sample sequenced in a study of cytomegalovirus exposure and HLA in healthy donors. Some clones are missing from TCRdb's copy, which holds only in-frame ones; the method was immunoSEQ multiplex PCR. This sample has 40,000 to 55,000 clones; approximately 93% occur once, and the top ten carry approximately 2%. Input material: PBMCs. These TCRs come from a woman aged 18-29 years in good health and CMV-seronegative.

The genes are TRBV2 and TRBJ2-5, with D possibly being TRBD2 (5 bases). The CDR3 covers 12 residues. Germline assignment: CDR1 SNHLY and CDR2 FYNNEI. With 6 bases removed from V and 2 bases from J, the gap between germline ends came to 7 bases. In DNA form, the CDR3 reads TGTGCCAGCAGGGGAGAACAAGAGACCCAGTACTTC. As protein: CASRGEQETQYF.

The rearrangement joins TRBV19 to TRBJ2-3, with D possibly being TRBD1 (5 bases). The V gene's germline CDR1 is LNHDA and CDR2 SQIVND (reference sequence). CDR3 size: 19 residues. V was cut by 5 bases and J by 8 bases, with 32 bases left in between. Here the CDR3 DNA reads TGTGCCAGTAGTCCCGGCGCCGATTCCGGAAGGGGCGCTAGAGGTACGCAGTATTTT. This sequence encodes CASSPGADSGRGARGTQYF.

The count of this clone is one. CDR3 nucleotides: TGTGCCAGCAGTGAAGGGGGGCAAGGTTGGAGGGAGACCCAGTACTTC. Its translation is CASSEGGQGWRETQYF. This sequence joins TRBV6-1 and TRBJ2-5; possibly TRBD1 for D (6 bases). The CDR3 runs to 16 residues. V was pared by 1 base and J by 5 bases, with 17 bases between. CDR1 is MNHNS, CDR2 SASEGT, per germline.

This chain connects TRBV5-6 to TRBJ2-7; a weak D match, TRBD1 (6 bases). The CDR3 consists of 15 residues. Trimming pared 3 bases from V and 5 bases from J, leaving 18 bases between. Germline V gene sequence: CDR1 SGHDT, CDR2 YYEEEE. CDR3: CASSSNTGQKNEQYF. CDR3 nucleotides: TGTGCCAGCAGCTCAAACACAGGGCAGAAAAACGAGCAGTACTTC.

This chain links TRBV28 with TRBJ2-3; TRBD2 matches 11 bases. Germline V lookup: CDR1 MDHEN, CDR2 SYDVKM. This CDR3 has 16 residues. Germline trimming cut 2 bases from V and 4 bases from J; bases unmatched to any gene: 5. The CDR3 DNA sequence: TGTGCCAGCAGTTTACCCCTAGCGGGGGGTTCAGATACGCAGTATTTT. It specifies CASSLPLAGGSDTQYF.

This clone was detected only a few times. This sequence joins TRBV6-1 and TRBJ2-1, with 9 bases identical to TRBD1. With 3 bases clipped from V and 4 bases from J, the junction kept 1 base outside the gene matches. Germline V gene lookup returns CDR1 MNHNS and CDR2 SASEGT. There are 14 residues in the CDR3. CDR3 DNA: TGTGCCAGCAGTGAGGACAGGGGATACAATGAGCAGTTCTTC. Protein sequence: CASSEDRGYNEQFF.

The chain combines TRBV5-4 with TRBJ1-1; D may be TRBD1 (6 bases). The CDR3 runs 15 residues. CDR1 SGHNT and CDR2 YYREEE come from the germline V gene (reference sequence). The germline V and J ends were trimmed by 3 bases and 0 bases, with 12 bases remaining between them. The CDR3 coding sequence is TGTGCCAGCAGCTGGGTGCAGGGGATGAACACTGAAGCTTTCTTT. Translated, it gives CASSWVQGMNTEAFF.

CDR3 bases: TGTGCCGTCTCCCTTACTAGCGGCGGGAGTATAGATACGCAGTATTTT. It yields the protein CAVSLTSGGSIDTQYF. V usage is TRBV10-3 and J usage is TRBJ2-3; 8 positions match TRBD2. From germline, CDR1 is ENHRY and CDR2 SYGVKD. Losses at the gene ends were 11 bases for V and 5 bases for J; bases not matched to a gene: 18. The CDR3 sequence is 16 residues long.